Presented here are 14 T cell receptor beta chains from one specimen sequenced in a study of tumor and adjacent non-tumor tissue in lung cancer. The template was RNA from unsorted bulk tissue. Three rounds of nested PCR, following a modified ARM-PCR protocol, produced the TCRbeta library. TCRdb re-called the multiplex PCR reads through MiXCR, storing one row per CDR3 protein. Among under 250,000 distinct CDR3 sequences listed, 70% to 75% were seen once. The source material was lung tumor tissue. All receptors derive from a man between 60 and 75 years old with non-small cell lung cancer.

A note on this clonotype: The junction departs from germline at one end; a sequencing error may be responsible. The rearrangement joins TRBV6-5 to TRBJ1-5; D is ambiguous. This CDR3 is 13 amino acids long. Germline CDR1 and CDR2: MNHEY and SVGAGI. CDR3 sequence (DNA): TGTGCCTGCAGTTACTCTGGCGGGCTGCCCCAGCATTTT. Protein product: CACSYSGGLPQHF.

The chain links TRBV6-5 to TRBJ2-1; weak D call: TRBD2 (6 bases). V lost 6 bases, J lost 8 bases, and 17 bases lay in between. In germline, CDR1 is MNHEY, CDR2 SVGAGI. The CDR3 runs to 14 residues. This chain's CDR3 is CASRLVRGRYEQFF. As DNA, the CDR3 is TGTGCCAGCAGACTAGTGAGAGGGAGGTATGAGCAGTTCTTC.

The rearrangement links TRBV11-3 to TRBJ2-1, with no clear D. This CDR3 is 14 amino acids long. CDR1 is SGHNT, CDR2 YENEEA, per germline. Trimming pared 0 bases from V and 8 bases from J, leaving 11 bases between. CDR3 coding DNA: TGTGCCAGCAGCTTAGATATGAAGGTGGATGAGCAGTTCTTC. This gives the protein CASSLDMKVDEQFF.

Concerning this clonotype itself: This may be a read error: a much more frequent sequence differs by one nucleotide. The CDR3 nucleotides read TGCAGTGCTAGAGACCCTAGGACAGGGGGCTCTGGGACCAACGTCCTGACTTTC. It translates to CSARDPRTGGSGTNVLTF. The V gene is TRBV20-1, the J gene TRBJ2-6; 11 bases agree with TRBD1. This CDR3 has 18 amino acids. Germline assignment: CDR1 DFQATT and CDR2 SNEGSKA (reference sequence).

The J gene is TRBJ2-1, the V gene TRBV29-1; D gene uncertain. Germline lookup yields CDR1 SQVTM and CDR2 ANQGSEA. V was shortened by 7 bases and J by 2 bases, with 9 bases between the two germline ends. The CDR3 totals 12 residues. DNA for the CDR3: TGCAGCGCATTCGACACCTACAATGAGCAGTTCTTC. Protein sequence: CSAFDTYNEQFF.

This clonotype was seen many times. V gene TRBV12-3 or TRBV12-4 combines with J gene TRBJ2-3; perhaps TRBD1 as D (6 bases). This CDR3 contains 16 residues. V was clipped by 5 bases and J by 1 base, with 16 bases between them. The CDR3 reads CASSPPDRIGTDTQYF. CDR3 DNA sequence: TGTGCCAGCAGTCCACCTGACAGGATTGGCACAGATACGCAGTATTTT.

Comment on this clonotype: This may stem from a read error, because a much larger clone lies one nucleotide away. The chain links TRBV20-1 to TRBJ2-5; 10 bases map to TRBD2. Germline CDR1 reads DFQATT; CDR2 reads SNEGSKA (reference sequence). V lost 5 bases to trimming and J lost 3 bases; unmatched junction nucleotides: 9. The CDR3 totals 15 residues. For the CDR3, the DNA is TGCAGTGCTGGCCTCCCACTAGCGGGAAAAGAGACCCAGTACTTC. Translating it yields CSAGLPLAGKETQYF.

The table lists this clonotype with many counts. The rearrangement links TRBV29-1 to TRBJ2-1, with 11 bases fitting TRBD2. The length of the CDR3 is 15 residues. From germline, CDR1 is SQVTM and CDR2 ANQGSEA. The V and J ends lost 3 bases and 5 bases, in that order; junction bases with no gene match: 6. As DNA, the CDR3 is TGCAGCGTTGACCCGGGACTAGCGGCGAACAATGAGCAGTTCTTC. Its protein product is CSVDPGLAANNEQFF.

The rearrangement uses TRBV12-3 or TRBV12-4 and TRBJ1-6; D is undetermined. Trimming cost V 10 bases and J 7 bases, with 14 bases left between them. The CDR3 has 13 amino acids. CDR3 residues: CATRVWANSPLHF. In nucleotides, the CDR3 is TGTGCCACCAGAGTCTGGGCAAATTCACCCCTCCACTTT.

A remark on this clonotype: An end of the junction does not agree with germline; a read error may underlie this. This chain connects TRBV10-1 to TRBJ1-1; weak D call: TRBD1 (5 bases). The CDR3 runs 12 residues. The germline CDR1 and CDR2 sequences are WNHNN and SYGVQD (reference sequence). The CDR3 DNA is TGCGCCAGCAGTGATGACAGCACTGAAGTTTTCTTT. It specifies CASSDDSTEVFF.

The chain has TRBV7-8 and TRBJ2-2; 7 positions match TRBD1. The V gene's germline CDR1 is SGHVS and CDR2 FQNEAQ. The CDR3 runs 17 residues. V gave up 3 bases and J gave up 2 bases; unmatched junction bases: 9. For the CDR3, the DNA is TGTGCCAGCAGCTTTCCGGGACAGTGGGTAAACACCGGGGAGCTGTTTTTT. Amino acids: CASSFPGQWVNTGELFF.

Comments on this clonotype: Just one base apart from a much larger clone, this may be a read error. The V and J genes are TRBV5-4 and TRBJ2-5; tentatively, D is TRBD2 (6 bases). V was shortened by 3 bases and J by 5 bases, with 14 bases between the two germline ends. The CDR3 consists of 14 residues. CDR1 and CDR2 (germline): SGHNT, YYREEE (reference sequence). CDR3 loop: CASSSWDWSETQYF. The CDR3 DNA sequence: TGTGCCAGCAGCTCATGGGACTGGTCGGAGACCCAGTACTTC.

For this clonotype: A much more abundant neighbour one base away suggests this may be a read error. The V call is TRBV6-1, the J call TRBJ2-7; possibly TRBD1 or TRBD2 for D (6 bases each). Germline-derived CDR1 and CDR2 are MNHNS and SASEGT. The CDR3 sequence is 9 residues long. Here the CDR3 reads CATRGHRDF. Here the CDR3 DNA reads TGTGCCACCCGGGGGCATAGGGACTTC.

The table lists this clonotype with a few counts. This chain joins TRBV5-4 and TRBJ1-2; D is unresolved. This CDR3 contains 13 residues. Germline CDR1 and CDR2: SGHNT and YYREEE (reference sequence). V was cut by 2 bases and J by 4 bases, with 9 bases left in between. The DNA of the CDR3 is TGTGCCAGCAGCTTCTCGAACAGCTATGGCTACACCTTC. This translates into CASSFSNSYGYTF.